This T cell receptor beta chain was recorded in a study of a mutant IDH1 vaccine in newly diagnosed glioma. About the study: Initiation of the vaccine course occurred 4-6 weeks after radiotherapy alone, or alongside temozolomide cycles.

Indicated time point: week 5, during vaccination. All doses held 300 ug of mutant IDH1 20-mer peptide, with topical imiquimod. Each astrocytoma in the donors was new, WHO grade 3 or 4, IDH1-mutant and ATRX-lost. V was clipped by 4 bases and J by 0 bases, with 19 bases between them. The CDR3 length is 19 residues. Germline V gene sequence: CDR1 MGHRA, CDR2 YSYEKL. Remarks on this clone: The antigen is unknown.

The repertoire was sequenced with immunoSEQ multiplex PCR; TCRdb's copy has only in-frame clones and lacks some. The repertoire has roughly 72,000 clones, about 91% of them found once; the top ten carry under 0.6%. The gene calls are TRBV4-1 and TRBJ2-6, with D possibly matching TRBD1 (5 bases). Sequenced here: PBMCs, sampled from a glioma patient whose treatment included an IDH1 peptide vaccine. This TCR came from a woman aged 45-59 years with glioma. The CDR3 loop is CASSPMGLQDSSGANVLTF. CDR3 bases: TGCGCCAGCAGCCCCATGGGGTTACAAGACAGCTCTGGGGCCAACGTCCTGACTTTC.